One T cell receptor (beta chain) is described in this entry. Its antigen is unidentified. The sample is drawn from a study of cytotoxic CD8 clonotypes in ibrutinib-treated CLL. Study results and limitations: Baseline clonality, above age-matched healthy donor levels, tracked circulating CD8+ T-cell counts.

The table came from immunoSEQ multiplex PCR; TCRdb's copy has only in-frame clones and leaves some out. The sample has fewer than 20,000 clones, around three fifths seen once. The CDR3 is 18 residues long. CDR1 and CDR2 (germline): SGHRS, YFSETQ. V shed 0 bases and J shed 2 bases, with 17 bases lying between them. The sample in question was PBMCs, obtained after 12 months of ibrutinib treatment. The genes are TRBV5-1 and TRBJ2-2; the D gene is possibly TRBD1 (6 bases). This clonotype was sampled from a human donor with chronic lymphocytic leukemia. The CDR3 DNA is TGCGCCAGCAGCTTGGATCCCGACAGGCAGGCTAACACCGGGGAGCTGTTTTTT. Encoded protein: CASSLDPDRQANTGELFF.